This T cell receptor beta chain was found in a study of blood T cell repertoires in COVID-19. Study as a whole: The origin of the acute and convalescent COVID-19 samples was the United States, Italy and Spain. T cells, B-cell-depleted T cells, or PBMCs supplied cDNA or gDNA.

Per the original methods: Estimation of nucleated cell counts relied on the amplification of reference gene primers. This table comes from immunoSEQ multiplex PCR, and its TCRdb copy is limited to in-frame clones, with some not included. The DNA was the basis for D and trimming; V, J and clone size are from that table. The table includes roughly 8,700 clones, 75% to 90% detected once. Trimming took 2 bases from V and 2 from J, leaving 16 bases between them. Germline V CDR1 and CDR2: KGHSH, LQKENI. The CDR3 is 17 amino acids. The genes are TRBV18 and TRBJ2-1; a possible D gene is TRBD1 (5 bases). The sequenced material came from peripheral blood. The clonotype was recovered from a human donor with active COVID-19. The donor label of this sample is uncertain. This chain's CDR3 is CASSPAKTGKTYNEQFF. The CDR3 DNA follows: TGTGCCAGCTCACCAGCTAAAACAGGCAAGACCTACAATGAGCAGTTCTTC.